Listed here are 32 T cell receptor beta chains from one sample, sequenced in a study of blood T cell repertoires in COVID-19. TCRdb keeps only in-frame clones here, not all; method: immunoSEQ multiplex PCR. The data contain about 160,000 clones, over 80% of them seen just once; the ten biggest clones take up more than 4.5%. Source material: peripheral blood. The receptor source for this set is a man younger than 45 with COVID-19, enrolled during active disease.

The rearrangement links TRBV12-3 or TRBV12-4 to TRBJ2-7, with 8 positions matching TRBD2. The V gene end was trimmed by 3 bases and the J gene end by 3 bases; junction bases not matched to a gene: 1. The CDR3 consists of 13 residues. CDR3 protein: CASSLGTSYEQYF. CDR3 nucleotide sequence: TGTGCCAGCAGTTTGGGGACTAGCTACGAGCAGTACTTC.

The rearrangement uses TRBV28 and TRBJ1-5, with 8 bases that match TRBD1. J gave up 2 bases and V 6 bases, and 12 bases lay outside the gene matches. The V gene's germline CDR1 is MDHEN and CDR2 SYDVKM. The CDR3 is 17 amino acids. The CDR3 nucleotides read TGTGCCAGCAGCCCGGGAAGGACAGGGAATGGCAATCAGCCCCAGCATTTT. Protein product: CASSPGRTGNGNQPQHF.

The J gene is TRBJ1-6, the V gene TRBV28, with TRBD1 identical over 11 bases. Germline V gene sequence: CDR1 MDHEN, CDR2 SYDVKM. V dropped 3 bases and J dropped 9; count of bases not matched to a gene: 1. The CDR3 contains 14 residues. The CDR3 sequence is CASSLGTGGSPLHF. The DNA of the CDR3 is TGTGCCAGCAGTTTGGGGACAGGGGGTTCACCCCTCCACTTT.

The chain combines TRBV27 with TRBJ2-1; no clear D. The CDR3 runs 12 residues. The germline V gene encodes CDR1 MNHEY and CDR2 SMNVEV (reference sequence). Trimming pared 5 bases from V and 5 bases from J, leaving 7 bases between. The CDR3 DNA follows: TGTGCCAGCAGTCCTCGTCACAATGAGCAGTTCTTC. Its translation is CASSPRHNEQFF.

This chain joins TRBV11-2 and TRBJ2-2, with D unclear. Germline V gene sequence: CDR1 SGHAT, CDR2 FQNNGV. This CDR3 spans 13 amino acids. Trimming took 3 bases from V and 1 from J, leaving 3 bases between them. CDR3 nucleotides: TGTGCCAGCAGCTTCTTGAACACCGGGGAGCTGTTTTTT. Protein sequence: CASSFLNTGELFF.

The V and J genes are TRBV28 and TRBJ2-7, with a tentative D call TRBD1 (5 bases). The germline CDR1 and CDR2 sequences are MDHEN and SYDVKM. V lost 5 bases, J lost 6 bases, and 17 bases lay in between. The CDR3 sequence is 14 residues long. The CDR3 loop is CASSRVAGHGEQYF. The CDR3 nucleotides read TGTGCCAGCAGTCGAGTGGCAGGGCATGGCGAGCAGTACTTC.

CDR3 DNA sequence: TGCAGTGCTAGAGTCCAGGGGGAAGCTTTCTTT. Its protein product is CSARVQGEAFF. This chain links TRBV20-1 with TRBJ1-1, with a tentative D call TRBD1 (6 bases). Germline V CDR1 and CDR2: DFQATT, SNEGSKA (reference sequence). The CDR3 sequence is 11 residues long. Trimming took off 1 base at V and 8 bases at J, with 8 bases between the two ends.

The chain joins TRBV13 to TRBJ1-1; 7 bases are a match to TRBD1. V dropped 3 bases and J dropped 4; count of bases not matched to a gene: 8. CDR3 length equals 15 residues. Germline lookup yields CDR1 PRHDT and CDR2 FYEKMQ (reference sequence). The CDR3: CASSFQQGLGTEAFF. CDR3 nucleotide sequence: TGTGCCAGCAGCTTCCAACAGGGGCTGGGCACTGAAGCTTTCTTT. Looking up the rest from reference TRBV13 and TRBJ1-1 gives the full variable domain: AAGVIQSPRHLIKEKRETATLKCYPIPRHDTVYWYQQGPGQDPQFLISFYEKMQSDKGSIPDRFSAQQFSDYHSELNMSSLELGDSALYFCASSFQQGLGTEAFFGQGTRLTVV.

The J gene is TRBJ2-3, the V gene TRBV27; a weak D match, TRBD1 (5 bases). From germline, CDR1 is MNHEY and CDR2 SMNVEV (reference sequence). CDR3 size: 14 residues. V shed 10 bases and J shed 5 bases, with 19 bases lying between them. Here the CDR3 DNA reads TGTGCCACCGCAGGGTCTCATTCAATAGATACGCAGTATTTT. This codes for CATAGSHSIDTQYF.

The chain couples TRBV27 to TRBJ2-7; 11 bases line up with TRBD1. Trimming took 8 bases from V and 5 from J; bases not matched to a gene: 8. Germline values: CDR1 MNHEY, CDR2 SMNVEV (reference sequence). The CDR3 spans 14 residues. The CDR3 DNA is TGTGCCAGCGCGGACAGGGGGCAGTGGGACGAGCAGTACTTC. Translated: CASADRGQWDEQYF.

This chain joins TRBV7-2 and TRBJ1-1; 7 bases are shared with TRBD1. The CDR3 has 15 residues. Germline CDR1 and CDR2: SGHTA and FQGNSA. J was trimmed by 0 bases and V by 2 bases; bases with no gene match: 3. CDR3 sequence reads: CASSLWGQMNTEAFF. CDR3 coding DNA: TGTGCCAGCAGCTTATGGGGACAGATGAACACTGAAGCTTTCTTT. The complete variable domain, with remaining parts taken from reference TRBV7-2 and TRBJ1-1, reads GAGVSQSPSNKVTEKGKDVELRCDPISGHTALYWYRQSLGQGLEFLIYFQGNSAPDKSGLPSDRFSAERTGGSVSTLTIQRTQQEDSAVYLCASSLWGQMNTEAFFGQGTRLTVV.

The chain combines TRBV9 with TRBJ1-3, with 8 bases lining up with TRBD1. CDR3 length equals 20 residues. Looked up from germline, CDR1 is SGDLS and CDR2 is YYNGEE. V lost 0 bases to trimming and J lost 2 bases; unmatched junction nucleotides: 16. The CDR3 DNA follows: TGTGCCAGCAGCGTAGTATTGGGGCAGGGGGCGCCTTTTCCTGGAAACACCATATATTTT. Amino acids: CASSVVLGQGAPFPGNTIYF.

As to this clone: Other DNA sequences in this specimen translate into the identical CDR3. This rearrangement joins TRBV6-5 to TRBJ2-1; D might be TRBD1 (5 bases). Germline-derived CDR1 and CDR2 are MNHEY and SVGAGI. CDR3 length: 13 amino acids. V was shortened by 3 bases and J by 4 bases, with 7 bases between the two germline ends. CDR3 sequence (DNA): TGTGCCAGCAGTTATCGACAGTACAATGAGCAGTTCTTC. Protein product: CASSYRQYNEQFF.

This chain connects TRBV18 to TRBJ1-1; 9 bases line up with TRBD1. J gave up 8 bases and V 3 bases, and 4 bases lay outside the gene matches. CDR1 is KGHSH, CDR2 LQKENI, per germline. The CDR3 loop spans 13 amino acids. CDR3 sequence: CASSPGQGGEAFF. The CDR3 DNA is TGTGCCAGCTCACCGGGACAGGGAGGGGAAGCTTTCTTT.

The rearrangement joins TRBV3-1 (or the pseudogene TRBV3-2) to TRBJ1-2; 8 nucleotides match TRBD1. Trimming removed 1 base from V and 0 bases from J; junction bases left unmatched: 1. The germline V gene encodes CDR1 LGHDT and CDR2 YNNKEL (reference sequence). This CDR3 is 15 amino acids long. The CDR3 protein is CASSQGGQANYGYTF. The CDR3, as DNA: TGTGCCAGCAGCCAAGGGGGACAGGCTAACTATGGCTACACCTTC.

The rearrangement joins TRBV7-3 to TRBJ2-3; 12 bases agree with TRBD2. Losses at the gene ends were 4 bases for V and 0 bases for J; bases not matched to a gene: 5. The germline V gene encodes CDR1 SGHTA and CDR2 FQGTGA. The CDR3 length is 17 residues. The CDR3 spells CASSSGLAGPSTDTQYF. Here the CDR3 DNA reads TGTGCCAGCAGCTCGGGACTAGCGGGTCCCAGCACAGATACGCAGTATTTT.

The rearrangement links TRBV28 to TRBJ2-7; possibly TRBD1 for D (6 bases). With 8 bases removed from V and 0 bases from J, the gap between germline ends came to 17 bases. This CDR3 is built from 15 residues. Germline V gene lookup returns CDR1 MDHEN and CDR2 SYDVKM. CDR3 amino acids: CASPPSRGPSYEQYF. Here the CDR3 DNA reads TGTGCCAGCCCGCCCTCCAGGGGTCCCTCCTACGAGCAGTACTTC.

In DNA form, the CDR3 reads TGCGCCAGCAGCCAAGTACGCGGGAGTGTCGCAGATACGCAGTATTTT. Protein: CASSQVRGSVADTQYF. The J gene is TRBJ2-3, the V gene TRBV4-3; 7 bases match TRBD2. V dropped 1 base and J dropped 4; count of bases not matched to a gene: 8. The CDR3 has 16 residues. Germline-derived CDR1 and CDR2 are LGHNA and YSLEER.

The chain couples TRBV5-1 to TRBJ1-6; D possibly corresponds to TRBD1 (5 bases). The V gene's germline CDR1 is SGHRS and CDR2 YFSETQ. V gave up 4 bases and J gave up 9 bases, with 14 bases separating them. CDR3 length equals 14 residues. CDR3 nucleotides: TGCGCCAGCAGCGACAGCCCCCCATTTTCACCCCTCCACTTT. This translates into CASSDSPPFSPLHF.

CDR3 amino acids: CASSLGGGQPQHF. CDR3 DNA sequence: TGTGCCAGCAGCTTAGGGGGGGGTCAGCCCCAGCATTTT. This chain joins TRBV7-2 and TRBJ1-5, with D possibly being TRBD1 (5 bases). CDR1 SGHTA and CDR2 FQGNSA come from the germline V gene. The V and J ends lost 1 base and 6 bases respectively, with 7 bases between them. The CDR3 has 13 residues.

The J gene is TRBJ1-5, the V gene TRBV6-2 or TRBV6-3; 8 nucleotides match TRBD1. J was trimmed by 5 bases and V by 2 bases; bases with no gene match: 5. There are 15 residues in the CDR3. The germline V gene has CDR1 MNHEY and CDR2 SVGEGT. The CDR3 DNA is TGTGCCAGCAGTTACACAGGGACAGGTCATCAGCCCCAGCATTTT. Its translation: CASSYTGTGHQPQHF.

This clone was observed once. DNA for the CDR3: TGCGCCAGCAGCCATCAGACAGGGAACTATAATTCACCCCTCCACTTT. As protein: CASSHQTGNYNSPLHF. The chain combines TRBV4-1 with TRBJ1-6, with 7 bases aligning to TRBD1. CDR1 MGHRA and CDR2 YSYEKL come from the germline V gene. This CDR3 is built from 16 residues. Trimming cost V 3 bases and J 3 bases; bases outside gene matches: 5.

V gene TRBV28 combines with J gene TRBJ1-6, with D tentatively TRBD1 (5 bases). Trimming removed 6 bases from V and 9 bases from J, with 18 bases in between. The CDR3 runs to 15 residues. CDR1 is MDHEN, CDR2 SYDVKM, per germline. DNA for the CDR3: TGTGCCAGCAGGAACACGGAGCGAAGGGGTTCACCCCTCCACTTT. Protein: CASRNTERRGSPLHF.

The chain links TRBV3-1 (or the pseudogene TRBV3-2) to TRBJ2-5; no clear D gene. The V gene's germline CDR1 is LGHDT and CDR2 YNNKEL (reference sequence). Between the trimmed V and J ends, which lost 0 bases and 2 bases, there was a span of 10 bases. The CDR3 is 15 amino acids. CDR3 protein: CASSQDLARQETQYF. The CDR3 DNA follows: TGTGCCAGCAGCCAAGATTTGGCCAGACAAGAGACCCAGTACTTC.

V usage is TRBV9 and J usage is TRBJ1-2, with D perhaps matching TRBD1 (5 bases). The CDR3 totals 13 residues. Germline CDR1 SGDLS, CDR2 YYNGEE. The ends were cut back, 0 bases at V and 8 bases at J, with 11 bases in the middle. The CDR3 nucleotides are TGTGCCAGCAGCGTAGCTCTTTGGGGCGGCTACACCTTC. This sequence encodes CASSVALWGGYTF.

The chain uses TRBV5-6 and TRBJ1-6; 8 nucleotides line up with TRBD1. Germline assignment: CDR1 SGHDT and CDR2 YYEEEE. Germline trimming cut 3 bases from V and 7 bases from J; bases unmatched to any gene: 3. CDR3 length: 14 amino acids. The CDR3 protein is CASSWDRLNSPLHF. The CDR3 DNA follows: TGTGCCAGCAGCTGGGACAGGTTAAATTCACCCCTCCACTTT.

This clone has a handful of counts. The chain couples TRBV2 to TRBJ2-7; TRBD1 is a possible D gene (6 bases). Germline V gene data show CDR1 as SNHLY and CDR2 as FYNNEI. Trimming removed 6 bases at V and 3 bases at J, with 15 bases between. CDR3 length: 14 residues. The CDR3 bases are TGTGCCAGCAGGGACCGGGACACCTTCTACGAGCAGTACTTC. It specifies CASRDRDTFYEQYF.

V is TRBV15 and J is TRBJ1-6, with D perhaps matching TRBD1 (6 bases). Germline values: CDR1 LNHNV, CDR2 YYDKDF (reference sequence). V lost 4 bases, J lost 0 bases, and 10 bases lay in between. This CDR3 spans 16 amino acids. The CDR3 DNA sequence: TGTGCCACCAGCAAGGACAGCATCTCCTATAATTCACCCCTCCACTTT. Translated: CATSKDSISYNSPLHF.

The chain recombines TRBV20-1 with TRBJ1-1; no firm D call. The germline V and J ends were trimmed by 5 bases and 12 bases, with 16 bases remaining between them. There are 11 residues in the CDR3. Germline CDR1 and CDR2: DFQATT and SNEGSKA (reference sequence). CDR3 amino acids: CSAPWNSRPFF. The CDR3 nucleotides are TGCAGTGCTCCTTGGAACAGCCGGCCTTTCTTT.

This sequence joins TRBV12-3 or TRBV12-4 and TRBJ2-2, with D unclear. V lost 9 bases and J 0 bases, leaving 8 bases between the germline ends. This CDR3 spans 13 amino acids. The CDR3 region is CASYRSNTGELFF. The CDR3 nucleotides are TGTGCCAGTTACCGGTCGAACACCGGGGAGCTGTTTTTT.

The chain recombines TRBV5-4 with TRBJ1-2, with 8 bases aligning to TRBD1. There are 15 residues in the CDR3. Germline V gives CDR1 SGHNT, CDR2 YYREEE (reference sequence). The V gene end was trimmed by 0 bases and the J gene end by 3 bases; junction bases not matched to a gene: 4. CDR3 in amino acids: CASSLGQGKHYGYTF. DNA of the CDR3: TGTGCCAGCAGCTTGGGACAGGGGAAGCACTATGGCTACACCTTC.

The chain has TRBV19 and TRBJ2-7; tentatively, D is TRBD2 (5 bases). CDR1 is LNHDA and CDR2 is SQIVND in the germline V gene (reference sequence). This CDR3 has 12 residues. Deletions cut 3 bases from V and 6 bases from J, with 9 bases between. CDR3 loop: CASSIASSEQYF. CDR3 DNA sequence: TGTGCCAGTAGTATCGCTAGCTCCGAGCAGTACTTC.